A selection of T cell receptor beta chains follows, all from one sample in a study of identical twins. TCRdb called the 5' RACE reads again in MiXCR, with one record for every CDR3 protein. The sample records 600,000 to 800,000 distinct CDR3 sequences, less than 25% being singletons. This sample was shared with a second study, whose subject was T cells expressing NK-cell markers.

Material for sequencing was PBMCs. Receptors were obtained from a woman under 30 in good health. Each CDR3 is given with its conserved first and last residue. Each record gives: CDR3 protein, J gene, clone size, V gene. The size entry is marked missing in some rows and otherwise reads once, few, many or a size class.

CDR3 protein: CASSVAPGERTDTQYF
J gene: TRBJ2-3
clone size: few
V gene: TRBV9

CDR3 protein: CSGMDRVAGELFF
J gene: TRBJ2-2
clone size: many
V gene: TRBV29-1

CDR3 protein: CASSLDLGGNGELFF
J gene: TRBJ2-2
clone size: many
V gene: TRBV5-1

CDR3 protein: CSAPGTSLVEQYF
J gene: TRBJ2-7
clone size: .
V gene: TRBV20-1

CDR3 protein: CASSADRDRNQPQHF
J gene: TRBJ1-5
clone size: few
V gene: TRBV6-1

CDR3 protein: CASIPTVGHYEQYF
J gene: TRBJ2-7
clone size: few
V gene: TRBV6-1

CDR3 protein: CASSRQGMNTEAFF
J gene: TRBJ1-1
clone size: many
V gene: TRBV12-3/TRBV12-4

CDR3 protein: CASSLGAGGRTGELFF
J gene: TRBJ2-2
clone size: .
V gene: TRBV7-6

CDR3 protein: CASRRDYSADTQYF
J gene: TRBJ2-3
clone size: few
V gene: TRBV7-2

CDR3 protein: CASSATGSNSPLHF
J gene: TRBJ1-6
clone size: .
V gene: TRBV9

CDR3 protein: CSAHKSTGTSITNEQFF
J gene: TRBJ2-1
clone size: few
V gene: TRBV20-1

CDR3 protein: CASSLTTGMSYEQYF
J gene: TRBJ2-7
clone size: few
V gene: TRBV7-2

CDR3 protein: CASSLDGTTTDTQYF
J gene: TRBJ2-3
clone size: few
V gene: TRBV7-2

CDR3 protein: CASSSLAAGDEQFF
J gene: TRBJ2-1
clone size: .
V gene: TRBV5-5

CDR3 protein: CRPLQRGGLETQYF
J gene: TRBJ2-5
clone size: .
V gene: TRBV20-1

CDR3 protein: CASSFVGLYNEQFF
J gene: TRBJ2-1
clone size: few
V gene: TRBV5-1

CDR3 protein: CASSVAGGPIADTQYF
J gene: TRBJ2-3
clone size: few
V gene: TRBV9

CDR3 protein: CASSLGGTGNTEAFF
J gene: TRBJ1-1
clone size: many
V gene: TRBV12-3/TRBV12-4

CDR3 protein: CASTRIGATDTQYF
J gene: TRBJ2-3
clone size: .
V gene: TRBV6-1

CDR3 protein: CKGEGELFF
J gene: TRBJ2-2
clone size: .
V gene: TRBV20-1

CDR3 protein: CASTRTSGSTDTQYF
J gene: TRBJ2-3
clone size: few
V gene: TRBV12-3/TRBV12-4

CDR3 protein: CASSPPRRRNTEAFF
J gene: TRBJ1-1
clone size: many
V gene: TRBV18

CDR3 protein: CASSFQRSRSYEQYF
J gene: TRBJ2-7
clone size: .
V gene: TRBV6-5

CDR3 protein: CASSNDRLGYEQYF
J gene: TRBJ2-7
clone size: .
V gene: TRBV7-2

CDR3 protein: CASSPTGPKVGTEAFF
J gene: TRBJ1-1
clone size: few
V gene: TRBV12-3/TRBV12-4

CDR3 protein: CSARAPAGRGETQYF
J gene: TRBJ2-5
clone size: .
V gene: TRBV20-1

CDR3 protein: CASSLVTGGWYEQYF
J gene: TRBJ2-7
clone size: .
V gene: TRBV5-1

CDR3 protein: CASSSPPGGYTF
J gene: TRBJ1-2
clone size: many
V gene: TRBV12-3/TRBV12-4

CDR3 protein: CASSLGGPGSDTQYF
J gene: TRBJ2-3
clone size: .
V gene: TRBV7-9

CDR3 protein: CASSFPQGVSDTQYF
J gene: TRBJ2-3
clone size: .
V gene: TRBV12-3/TRBV12-4

CDR3 protein: CSAREVAGLSRWNTGELFF
J gene: TRBJ2-2
clone size: few
V gene: TRBV20-1

CDR3 protein: CAISTSKGAAEAFF
J gene: TRBJ1-1
clone size: .
V gene: TRBV10-3

CDR3 protein: CASSFSGDANTGELFF
J gene: TRBJ2-2
clone size: .
V gene: TRBV5-1

CDR3 protein: CASTPSGSADTQYF
J gene: TRBJ2-3
clone size: .
V gene: TRBV5-1

CDR3 protein: CASSQEGVQETQYF
J gene: TRBJ2-5
clone size: few
V gene: TRBV4-2

CDR3 protein: CSARALAGVDEQYF
J gene: TRBJ2-7
clone size: .
V gene: TRBV20-1

CDR3 protein: CASSSGEDRPFYGYTF
J gene: TRBJ1-2
clone size: few
V gene: TRBV5-1

CDR3 protein: CASSQVQRRHSSYEQYF
J gene: TRBJ2-7
clone size: few
V gene: TRBV4-2

CDR3 protein: CASSLGLGLSYEQYF
J gene: TRBJ2-7
clone size: .
V gene: TRBV12-3/TRBV12-4

CDR3 protein: CAWSPDSNQPQHF
J gene: TRBJ1-5
clone size: few
V gene: TRBV30

CDR3 protein: CAISARNGVETQYF
J gene: TRBJ2-5
clone size: .
V gene: TRBV10-3

CDR3 protein: CSAFDLDTEAFF
J gene: TRBJ1-1
clone size: many
V gene: TRBV20-1

CDR3 protein: CSALLAGGSYTQYF
J gene: TRBJ2-3
clone size: .
V gene: TRBV20-1

CDR3 protein: CASSWGTGLNEQYF
J gene: TRBJ2-7
clone size: .
V gene: TRBV5-1

CDR3 protein: CSASGGRNEQFF
J gene: TRBJ2-1
clone size: few
V gene: TRBV20-1

CDR3 protein: CSARDGGLMTGELFF
J gene: TRBJ2-2
clone size: few
V gene: TRBV20-1

CDR3 protein: CASSSTGSSQPQHF
J gene: TRBJ1-5
clone size: .
V gene: TRBV12-3/TRBV12-4